Listed below are T cell receptor beta chains from one sample, sequenced in a study of shared clonotypes between healthy human individuals. Method: immunoSEQ multiplex PCR; TCRdb's copy keeps in-frame clones and lacks some. The sample lists roughly 2.1 million clones, about 93% seen once, with around 1.7% in the top ten. Sequenced material: naive CD8+ T cells from PBMCs. These receptors all come from a young man in good health. Some clones in this sample may be carry-over from other donors' samples. Both conserved end residues are part of each CDR3. D genes are given only for firm matches. Not all rows give a size; the values are once, few, many and, for expanded clones, a class.

CDR3aa: CASSSRTSGSDEQYF; CDR3nt: TGTGCCAGCAGTTCCCGGACTAGCGGGAGCGACGAGCAGTACTTC; abundance: .; v_gene: TRBV27; d_gene: TRBD2; j_gene: TRBJ2-7
CDR3aa: CAISEPRSTDTQYF; CDR3nt: TGTGCCATCAGTGAGCCTAGAAGCACAGATACGCAGTATTTT; abundance: .; v_gene: TRBV10-3; d_gene: .; j_gene: TRBJ2-3
CDR3aa: CASSYSSGGSYEQYF; CDR3nt: TGTGCCAGCAGTTACTCTAGCGGGGGTTCCTACGAGCAGTACTTC; abundance: .; v_gene: TRBV6-5; d_gene: TRBD2; j_gene: TRBJ2-7
CDR3aa: CASSEVGSTEAFF; CDR3nt: TGTGCCAGCAGTGAAGTAGGATCCACTGAAGCTTTCTTT; abundance: .; v_gene: TRBV6-4; d_gene: .; j_gene: TRBJ1-1
CDR3aa: CASRRLAGGGNEQFF; CDR3nt: TGTGCCAGTAGGAGACTAGCGGGAGGTGGCAATGAGCAGTTCTTC; abundance: .; v_gene: TRBV19; d_gene: TRBD2; j_gene: TRBJ2-1
CDR3aa: CASSFQASGSHEQYF; CDR3nt: TGTGCCAGCAGCTTTCAGGCTAGCGGGAGTCACGAGCAGTACTTC; abundance: .; v_gene: TRBV7-8; d_gene: TRBD2; j_gene: TRBJ2-7
CDR3aa: CASRSGTTYNEQFF; CDR3nt: TGTGCCAGCCGGTCAGGGACCACCTACAATGAGCAGTTCTTC; abundance: .; v_gene: TRBV5-6; d_gene: .; j_gene: TRBJ2-1
CDR3aa: CASSFLRERNYNEQFF; CDR3nt: TGTGCCAGCAGCTTTTTACGGGAGCGGAACTACAATGAGCAGTTCTTC; abundance: once; v_gene: TRBV7-3; d_gene: .; j_gene: TRBJ2-1
CDR3aa: CASSLSQGRYSNQPQHF; CDR3nt: TGTGCCAGCAGCTTAAGCCAGGGCCGATATAGCAATCAGCCCCAGCATTTT; abundance: .; v_gene: TRBV7-8; d_gene: .; j_gene: TRBJ1-5
CDR3aa: CAISLSTGDYGYTF; CDR3nt: TGTGCCATCAGCCTGTCGACAGGGGACTATGGCTACACCTTC; abundance: .; v_gene: TRBV10-3; d_gene: TRBD1; j_gene: TRBJ1-2
CDR3aa: CASSLGLDSYNEQFF; CDR3nt: TGTGCCAGCAGTCTGGGACTTGATTCCTACAATGAGCAGTTCTTC; abundance: many; v_gene: TRBV7-7; d_gene: .; j_gene: TRBJ2-1
CDR3aa: CASTDRPDTQYF; CDR3nt: TGTGCCAGCACGGACCGGCCAGATACGCAGTATTTT; abundance: once; v_gene: TRBV9; d_gene: .; j_gene: TRBJ2-3
CDR3aa: CAISGLLGLASYEQYF; CDR3nt: TGTGCCATCAGCGGACTACTCGGACTAGCTTCCTACGAGCAGTACTTC; abundance: .; v_gene: TRBV10-3; d_gene: TRBD2; j_gene: TRBJ2-7
CDR3aa: CASKAPNGLSGAGELFF; CDR3nt: TGTGCCAGCAAGGCCCCCAACGGACTATCCGGGGCCGGGGAGCTGTTTTTT; abundance: .; v_gene: TRBV2; d_gene: .; j_gene: TRBJ2-2
CDR3aa: CASSPEEPGTETQYF; CDR3nt: TGTGCCAGCAGCCCAGAGGAGCCAGGGACGGAGACCCAGTACTTC; abundance: .; v_gene: TRBV4-2; d_gene: .; j_gene: TRBJ2-5
CDR3aa: CASSEGWVSNQPQHF; CDR3nt: TGTGCCAGCAGTGAAGGGTGGGTAAGCAATCAGCCCCAGCATTTT; abundance: .; v_gene: TRBV2; d_gene: .; j_gene: TRBJ1-5
CDR3aa: CASSLAVPTYEQYF; CDR3nt: TGTGCCAGCAGCTTGGCCGTCCCCACCTACGAGCAGTACTTC; abundance: .; v_gene: TRBV5-5; d_gene: .; j_gene: TRBJ2-7
CDR3aa: CASSLSSAGLSLEQYF; CDR3nt: TGTGCCAGCAGCTTAAGTTCAGCAGGGTTAAGTCTCGAGCAGTACTTC; abundance: once; v_gene: TRBV7-2; d_gene: .; j_gene: TRBJ2-7
CDR3aa: CASSLAGNQETQYF; CDR3nt: TGCGCCAGCAGCTTGGCGGGGAACCAAGAGACCCAGTACTTC; abundance: .; v_gene: TRBV5-1; d_gene: .; j_gene: TRBJ2-5
CDR3aa: CASSQVGRDTEAFF; CDR3nt: TGCGCCAGCAGCCAAGTGGGCAGGGACACTGAAGCTTTCTTT; abundance: once; v_gene: TRBV4-1; d_gene: .; j_gene: TRBJ1-1
CDR3aa: CASSKDRVTYEQYF; CDR3nt: TGTGCCAGCAGCAAAGACAGGGTTACCTACGAGCAGTACTTC; abundance: .; v_gene: TRBV11-2; d_gene: TRBD1; j_gene: TRBJ2-7
CDR3aa: CASSQGAGFSTDTQYF; CDR3nt: TGTGCCAGCAGCCAAGGGGCGGGGTTTAGCACAGATACGCAGTATTTT; abundance: .; v_gene: TRBV4-2; d_gene: .; j_gene: TRBJ2-3
CDR3aa: CASSQDTADTIYF; CDR3nt: TGCGCCAGCAGCCAAGACACGGCAGACACCATATATTTT; abundance: once; v_gene: TRBV4-1; d_gene: .; j_gene: TRBJ1-3
CDR3aa: CASSLRVRNQPQHF; CDR3nt: TGTGCCAGCAGCTTGAGGGTTCGCAATCAGCCCCAGCATTTT; abundance: .; v_gene: TRBV5-8; d_gene: .; j_gene: TRBJ1-5
CDR3aa: CASSPPITQHF; CDR3nt: TGCGCCAGCAGCCCCCCCATAACCCAGCATTTT; abundance: .; v_gene: TRBV5-1; d_gene: .; j_gene: TRBJ1-5
CDR3aa: CASSLGGSPLHF; CDR3nt: TGTGCCAGCAGTTTAGGGGGTTCACCCCTCCACTTT; abundance: .; v_gene: TRBV27; d_gene: .; j_gene: TRBJ1-6
CDR3aa: CASSEAMAGGAYEQYF; CDR3nt: TGTGCCAGCAGTGAAGCGATGGCAGGGGGGGCCTACGAGCAGTACTTC; abundance: .; v_gene: TRBV2; d_gene: .; j_gene: TRBJ2-7
CDR3aa: CASSEAFQYF; CDR3nt: TGTGCCAGCAGTGAAGCGTTCCAGTACTTC; abundance: .; v_gene: TRBV6-5; d_gene: .; j_gene: TRBJ2-5
CDR3aa: CASSLGQGPNYGYTF; CDR3nt: TGTGCCAGCAGCTTAGGGCAGGGACCTAACTATGGCTACACCTTC; abundance: .; v_gene: TRBV7-9; d_gene: .; j_gene: TRBJ1-2
CDR3aa: CASSLAHGSRKIGLFF; CDR3nt: TGTGCCAGCAGCTTAGCTCATGGGTCCCGAAAAATTGGACTGTTTTTT; abundance: .; v_gene: TRBV7-8; d_gene: .; j_gene: TRBJ1-4
CDR3aa: CASSFRDLALPGANVLTF; CDR3nt: TGCGCCAGCAGCTTTAGGGACCTAGCCTTGCCTGGGGCCAACGTCCTGACTTTC; abundance: .; v_gene: TRBV5-1; d_gene: .; j_gene: TRBJ2-6
CDR3aa: CASSSRGPYQETQYF; CDR3nt: TGCGCCAGCAGCTCCCGAGGCCCGTACCAAGAGACCCAGTACTTC; abundance: once; v_gene: TRBV5-1; d_gene: .; j_gene: TRBJ2-5
CDR3aa: CASSGDRQVYNEQFF; CDR3nt: TGTGCCAGCAGTGGGGACAGGCAAGTTTATAATGAGCAGTTCTTC; abundance: .; v_gene: TRBV6-1; d_gene: TRBD1; j_gene: TRBJ2-1
CDR3aa: CASSYGWSSPNTEAFF; CDR3nt: TGTGCCAGCAGTTATGGGTGGTCCTCCCCGAACACTGAAGCTTTCTTT; abundance: .; v_gene: TRBV6-5; d_gene: .; j_gene: TRBJ1-1
CDR3aa: CAISDELAGGNEQFF; CDR3nt: TGTGCCATCAGTGATGAACTAGCGGGAGGGAATGAGCAGTTCTTC; abundance: .; v_gene: TRBV10-3; d_gene: TRBD2; j_gene: TRBJ2-1
CDR3aa: CASSLAALTGNYGYTF; CDR3nt: TGTGCCAGCAGCTTAGCGGCGCTGACAGGGAACTATGGCTACACCTTC; abundance: .; v_gene: TRBV13; d_gene: TRBD1; j_gene: TRBJ1-2
CDR3aa: CASIYNEQFF; CDR3nt: TGTGCCAGCATCTACAATGAGCAGTTCTTC; abundance: .; v_gene: TRBV7-2; d_gene: .; j_gene: TRBJ2-1
CDR3aa: CASSPSHFFGELGQPQHF; CDR3nt: TGTGCCAGCAGTCCCTCACATTTTTTCGGGGAACTAGGTCAGCCCCAGCATTTT; abundance: .; v_gene: TRBV28; d_gene: .; j_gene: TRBJ1-5
CDR3aa: CASSVRPGTSAEGEQFF; CDR3nt: TGTGCCAGCAGCGTGAGGCCGGGGACTAGCGCCGAGGGTGAGCAGTTCTTC; abundance: .; v_gene: TRBV9; d_gene: TRBD2; j_gene: TRBJ2-1
CDR3aa: CASRGRTDTQYF; CDR3nt: TGTGCCAGCAGGGGGCGCACAGATACGCAGTATTTT; abundance: .; v_gene: TRBV6-6; d_gene: .; j_gene: TRBJ2-3
CDR3aa: CASSLGGPSYEQYF; CDR3nt: TGCGCCAGCAGCTTGGGGGGACCCTCCTACGAGCAGTACTTC; abundance: .; v_gene: TRBV5-1; d_gene: .; j_gene: TRBJ2-7
CDR3aa: CASSSRDRGNNEQFF; CDR3nt: TGTGCCAGCAGCTCCCGGGACAGGGGGAACAATGAGCAGTTCTTC; abundance: .; v_gene: TRBV7-3; d_gene: TRBD1; j_gene: TRBJ2-1
CDR3aa: CASSFIQGPYGYTF; CDR3nt: TGTGCCAGCAGTTTTATACAGGGACCCTATGGCTACACCTTC; abundance: .; v_gene: TRBV28; d_gene: .; j_gene: TRBJ1-2
CDR3aa: CASSLASAPSPYEQYF; CDR3nt: TGTGCCAGCAGCTTAGCGTCGGCCCCTAGTCCCTACGAGCAGTACTTC; abundance: .; v_gene: TRBV7-6; d_gene: .; j_gene: TRBJ2-7
CDR3aa: CASSLAYYEQYF; CDR3nt: TGTGCCAGCAGTCTTGCCTACTACGAGCAGTACTTC; abundance: .; v_gene: TRBV28; d_gene: .; j_gene: TRBJ2-7
CDR3aa: CASSLRVNGDNEQFF; CDR3nt: TGTGCCAGCAGCTTACGTGTGAACGGAGACAATGAGCAGTTCTTC; abundance: once; v_gene: TRBV7-6; d_gene: .; j_gene: TRBJ2-1
CDR3aa: CASSMGLAGEAYNEQFF; CDR3nt: TGTGCCAGCAGCATGGGACTAGCGGGAGAAGCGTACAATGAGCAGTTCTTC; abundance: .; v_gene: TRBV9; d_gene: TRBD2; j_gene: TRBJ2-1
CDR3aa: CASRSTTGFDKAFF; CDR3nt: TGTGCCAGCAGATCCACAACCGGATTCGACAAAGCTTTCTTT; abundance: .; v_gene: TRBV27; d_gene: .; j_gene: TRBJ1-1
CDR3aa: CASSEKTSYEQYF; CDR3nt: TGTGCCAGCAGTGAAAAGACTTCCTACGAGCAGTACTTC; abundance: .; v_gene: TRBV2; d_gene: .; j_gene: TRBJ2-7
CDR3aa: CASNPGTAYGYTF; CDR3nt: TGTGCCAGCAACCCCGGGACGGCATATGGCTACACCTTC; abundance: .; v_gene: TRBV25-1; d_gene: .; j_gene: TRBJ1-2
CDR3aa: CASSFGGTQPQHF; CDR3nt: TGTGCCAGCAGTTTCGGGGGGACGCAGCCCCAGCATTTT; abundance: .; v_gene: TRBV27; d_gene: .; j_gene: TRBJ1-5
CDR3aa: CASSLTVGSYEQYF; CDR3nt: TGTGCCAGCAGCTTAACCGTGGGATCCTACGAGCAGTACTTC; abundance: once; v_gene: TRBV7-3; d_gene: .; j_gene: TRBJ2-7
CDR3aa: CASRGQGEHNEQFF; CDR3nt: TGTGCCAGCAGAGGACAGGGGGAACACAATGAGCAGTTCTTC; abundance: .; v_gene: TRBV2; d_gene: TRBD1; j_gene: TRBJ2-1
CDR3aa: CASSVPGLGAAGELFF; CDR3nt: TGTGCCAGCAGCGTGCCGGGACTAGGGGCCGCCGGGGAGCTGTTTTTT; abundance: .; v_gene: TRBV9; d_gene: TRBD2; j_gene: TRBJ2-2
CDR3aa: CASSLWALAATDTQYF; CDR3nt: TGTGCCAGCAGCTTATGGGCTCTAGCGGCGACAGATACGCAGTATTTT; abundance: .; v_gene: TRBV7-2; d_gene: TRBD2; j_gene: TRBJ2-3
CDR3aa: CASSGPGLARETQYF; CDR3nt: TGTGCCAGCAGCGGGCCGGGACTAGCCCGGGAGACCCAGTACTTC; abundance: .; v_gene: TRBV13; d_gene: TRBD2; j_gene: TRBJ2-5
CDR3aa: CASSLADGGGYTF; CDR3nt: TGTGCCAGCAGCTTGGCCGATGGGGGCGGCTACACCTTC; abundance: .; v_gene: TRBV5-4; d_gene: .; j_gene: TRBJ1-2
CDR3aa: CASSQVASGRTRYSTDTQYF; CDR3nt: TGTGCCAGCAGCCAAGTCGCTAGCGGGAGGACTCGATATAGCACAGATACGCAGTATTTT; abundance: .; v_gene: TRBV4-2; d_gene: TRBD2; j_gene: TRBJ2-3
CDR3aa: CASSRPGGGGTDTQYF; CDR3nt: TGTGCCAGCAGCCGCCCTGGGGGAGGGGGCACAGATACGCAGTATTTT; abundance: .; v_gene: TRBV7-9; d_gene: TRBD2; j_gene: TRBJ2-3
CDR3aa: CASSQVKTSGYEQYF; CDR3nt: TGTGCCAGCAGCCAAGTCAAGACTAGCGGCTACGAGCAGTACTTC; abundance: .; v_gene: TRBV4-2; d_gene: TRBD2; j_gene: TRBJ2-7